The entry below gives a single T cell receptor (beta chain) sequence along with its context. Its target is unknown. The sample is drawn from a study of T cells after yellow fever vaccination. Findings and limits, study-wide: Although the secondary response was weaker, it peaked faster, at day 5 versus 15. Most primary-vaccination clones recurred post-booster (approximately 96% CD4, roughly 87% CD8).

CDR3 size: 16 residues. V lost 0 bases, J lost 0 bases, and 12 bases lay in between. Germline V lookup: CDR1 SGHRS, CDR2 YFSETQ. TCRdb re-analysed the 5' RACE reads in MiXCR, keeping a single row per CDR3 protein. The sample holds fewer than 450,000 distinct CDR3 sequences, 4% seen once. The V and J genes are TRBV5-1 and TRBJ1-1; D perhaps matches TRBD1 (5 bases). Specimen: PBMCs, collected 5 days after the yellow fever booster vaccination. The sequence was obtained from a man aged 18-30 years who received the YFV17D yellow fever vaccine. CDR3 sequence reads: CASSLGAQALNTEAFF. CDR3 DNA: TGCGCCAGCAGCTTGGGGGCACAGGCCCTGAACACTGAAGCTTTCTTT.